The 10 T cell receptor beta chains reported below all come from one sample, sequenced in a study of a mutant IDH1 vaccine in newly diagnosed glioma. Profiling relied on immunoSEQ multiplex PCR, and the TCRdb table lists in-frame clones only, not all of them. The data hold roughly 52,000 clones, with over 65% observed a single time. The time point was: week 35, safety follow-up. Doses comprised 300 ug of mutant IDH1 20-mer peptide each, plus topical imiquimod. The antigens of these receptors remain unknown. The input for sequencing was PBMCs, taken from a glioma patient whose treatment included an IDH1 peptide vaccine. These receptor sequences come from a man aged 40-55 years with glioma.

The chain carries TRBV19 and TRBJ2-3; TRBD1 matches at 7 bases. Germline CDR1 reads LNHDA; CDR2 reads SQIVND (reference sequence). The CDR3 runs 15 residues. The V gene end was trimmed by 5 bases and the J gene end by 2 bases; junction bases not matched to a gene: 7. CDR3: CASSQGERTTDTQYF. CDR3 in DNA: TGTGCCAGTAGTCAGGGGGAGCGTACCACAGATACGCAGTATTTT.

The V and J genes are TRBV6-5 and TRBJ2-5; a possible D gene is TRBD2 (5 bases). CDR3 size: 15 residues. The V and J ends lost 3 bases and 5 bases respectively, with 16 bases between them. Per germline, CDR1 MNHEY and CDR2 SVGAGI. Here the CDR3 DNA reads TGTGCCAGCAGTTATTCGAGGCTAGCTGTTGAGACCCAGTACTTC. Translating gives CASSYSRLAVETQYF.

This sequence joins TRBV25-1 and TRBJ2-1, with no clear D. The CDR3 has 15 amino acids. V was cut by 7 bases and J by 0 bases, with 13 bases left in between. Looked up from germline, CDR1 is MGHDK and CDR2 is SYGVNS. The CDR3 region is CASTSGTSSYNEQFF. The CDR3 bases are TGTGCCAGCACGTCCGGAACAAGCTCCTACAATGAGCAGTTCTTC. The variable domain in full, with the rest retrieved from reference TRBV25-1 and TRBJ2-1, is EADIYQTPRYLVIGTGKKITLECSQTMGHDKMYWYQQDPGMELHLIHYSYGVNSTEKGDLSSESTVSRIRTEHFPLTLESARPSHTSQYLCASTSGTSSYNEQFFGPGTRLTVL.

This clone was observed a few times. J is TRBJ2-3 and V is TRBV7-9; unclear D gene. CDR1 SEHNR and CDR2 FQNEAQ come from the germline V gene (reference sequence). V shed 2 bases and J shed 5 bases, with 8 bases lying between them. There are 13 residues in the CDR3. The CDR3 protein is CASSLPDLDTQYF. CDR3 coding DNA: TGTGCCAGCAGCTTACCAGACTTAGATACGCAGTATTTT.

The chain uses TRBV18 and TRBJ2-5; 12 nucleotides line up with TRBD2. J lost 2 bases, V lost 6 bases, and 4 bases had no gene match. Germline V gives CDR1 KGHSH, CDR2 LQKENI. This CDR3 has 15 residues. CDR3 amino acids: CASSPTSGRQETQYF. The CDR3 DNA sequence: TGTGCCAGCTCCCCGACTAGCGGGAGACAAGAGACCCAGTACTTC.

The genes are TRBV12-5 and TRBJ1-3; 8 bases fit TRBD1. The CDR3 totals 15 residues. Germline V gene sequence: CDR1 LGHNT, CDR2 FRNRAP. The ends lost 7 bases at V and 0 bases at J; junction bases unmatched: 5. Here the CDR3 DNA reads TGTGCTAGTGCAGTCGGACAGGGCTCTGGAAACACCATATATTTT. Protein: CASAVGQGSGNTIYF.

This clone was counted between two and nine times. The chain couples TRBV7-2 to TRBJ1-2, with D possibly matching TRBD1 (6 bases). Germline V lookup: CDR1 SGHTA, CDR2 FQGNSA. V shed 1 base and J shed 4 bases, with 10 bases lying between them. This CDR3 comprises 14 residues. CDR3 coding DNA: TGTGCCAGCAGCTTAGGGACAGCGACCTATGGCTACACCTTC. Translating gives CASSLGTATYGYTF.

The J gene is TRBJ2-5, the V gene TRBV6-6; 8 nucleotides align to TRBD1. The trim removed 2 bases at V and 2 bases at J, leaving 7 bases unmatched. The CDR3 runs to 16 residues. The germline CDR1 and CDR2 sequences are MNHNY and SVGAGI (reference sequence). CDR3 amino acids: CASSYRDRGPQETQYF. CDR3 bases: TGTGCCAGCAGTTACAGAGACAGGGGTCCACAAGAGACCCAGTACTTC.

The chain combines TRBV6-1 with TRBJ1-1; no reliable D call. Germline V lookup: CDR1 MNHNS, CDR2 SASEGT. Trimming left V 2 bases short and J 3 bases short, with 16 bases between. The CDR3 is 16 residues long. The CDR3 DNA reads TGTGCCAGCAGTGAATACCCCCCGGTCACCTACACTGAAGCTTTCTTT. This sequence encodes CASSEYPPVTYTEAFF.

V and J are TRBV6-1 and TRBJ2-5; tentative D call: TRBD2 (6 bases). The CDR3 covers 15 residues. Trimming removed 7 bases at V and 5 bases at J, with 20 bases between. Germline CDR1 is MNHNS and CDR2 is SASEGT. The chain's CDR3 is CASTGRRGSLETQYF. Written as DNA, the CDR3 is TGTGCCAGCACCGGAAGGCGGGGTTCTCTCGAGACCCAGTACTTC.